This is a list of T cell receptor beta chains from one sample in a study of radiation and T cells in renal cell carcinoma. Repertoires were generated with immunoSEQ multiplex PCR, while TCRdb's copy carries only in-frame clones and drops some. The data hold about 170,000 clones, with about 85% observed a single time. The sequences come from blood, collected from a patient whose treatment included radiotherapy and nephrectomy. The receptors were sampled from a woman aged 45-60 years with renal cell carcinoma. The CDR3 runs from the conserved cysteine through the conserved F or W. The D gene is left open where the match is weak. The listing skips clone size in some rows; elsewhere it reads once, few, many or a size class.

cdr3_nt cdr3_aa d_call cdr3_length v_call clone_size j_call
TGTGCCAGCAGCTTAGAACTGTCGAGCTCCTACGAGCAGTACTTC CASSLELSSSYEQYF . 15 TRBV7-6 . TRBJ2-7
TGTGCCAGCAGATTTGACAGAAGCACAGATACGCAGTATTTT CASRFDRSTDTQYF . 14 TRBV2 . TRBJ2-3
TGTGCCTGGAGCGATTATACCACCGGGGAGCTGTTTTTT CAWSDYTTGELFF . 13 TRBV30 . TRBJ2-2
TGTGCCAGCAGCGACAGGTTGGAGCAGTACTTC CASSDRLEQYF . 11 TRBV7-9 . TRBJ2-7
TGTGCCTGGAGTGACCGGGTCCTACTCATCTATGGCTACACCTTC CAWSDRVLLIYGYTF . 15 TRBV30 . TRBJ1-2
TGTGCCTGGAGTATGTCGAGTGGGGCAACTGAAGCTTTCTTT CAWSMSSGATEAFF . 14 TRBV30 . TRBJ1-1
TGTGCCAGCAGCCTCGGCAGGGGCCCGGGCAGAGATACGCAGTATTTT CASSLGRGPGRDTQYF . 16 TRBV7-9 once TRBJ2-3
TGTGCCAGCTCAAACAACAGAGATAGCAATCAGCCCCAGCATTTT CASSNNRDSNQPQHF . 15 TRBV18 once TRBJ1-5
TGTGCCAGCAGCTTGGGGGGACAGGGGAACACTGAAGCTTTCTTT CASSLGGQGNTEAFF TRBD1 15 TRBV5-4 . TRBJ1-1
TGCAGCGTCTCAGGGCTCACCGGGGCCAACGTCCTGACTTTC CSVSGLTGANVLTF . 14 TRBV29-1 . TRBJ2-6
TGCAGCGTAAGGACCCCCGGGAGGGAGACCCAGTACTTC CSVRTPGRETQYF TRBD2 13 TRBV29-1 . TRBJ2-5
TGTGCCTGGAGTGTAGGCCAAGGACCCCTGACTAACTATGGCTACACCTTC CAWSVGQGPLTNYGYTF . 17 TRBV30 . TRBJ1-2
TGTGCCAGCAGCTTAGGGTTGATTGGGGGGCAATTGATTGGCTACACCTTC CASSLGLIGGQLIGYTF . 17 TRBV13 . TRBJ1-2
TGCAGCGTTGAACTGACCGGGGGGCGCACCTATCGGGAGACCCAGTACTTC CSVELTGGRTYRETQYF . 17 TRBV29-1 . TRBJ2-5
TGTGCCAGCAGCCCAGAGGGTTGGGATGGCTACACCTTC CASSPEGWDGYTF . 13 TRBV7-9 . TRBJ1-2
TGTGCCAGCAGTTTCGGGGCGGGCCCTCAGCCCCAGCATTTT CASSFGAGPQPQHF . 14 TRBV5-6 . TRBJ1-5
TGTGCCAGCAGTTTAGAGGGCACTGAAGCTTTCTTT CASSLEGTEAFF . 12 TRBV28 . TRBJ1-1
TGTGCCAGTAAAGGAGGGGCGGGGGAGACCCAGTACTTC CASKGGAGETQYF . 13 TRBV19 . TRBJ2-5
TGTGCCAGCAAAGAACAGGCTGCTTCGGAGACCCAGTACTTC CASKEQAASETQYF . 14 TRBV9 once TRBJ2-5
TGCGCCAGCAGCCAAGTGCCACTAGCGGGGGCCAGGAGCTCCTACAATGAGCAGTTCTTC CASSQVPLAGARSSYNEQFF TRBD2 20 TRBV4-1 . TRBJ2-1
TGTGCCTGGGCCGGCTCTTCCGGGACAGGGCATGGAAAACTGTTTTTT CAWAGSSGTGHGKLFF TRBD1 16 TRBV30 . TRBJ1-4
TGCAGCGTTGCCAGGACCAGTGGAGATGAGCAGTTCTTC CSVARTSGDEQFF . 13 TRBV29-1 . TRBJ2-1
TGTGCCAGCAGAGCCGGGACAGGGGGCTTCGGGGAGCTGTTTTTT CASRAGTGGFGELFF TRBD1 15 TRBV6-5 . TRBJ2-2
TGTGCCACCACAACGGCAAACTCTGGAAACACCATATATTTT CATTTANSGNTIYF . 14 TRBV6-5 . TRBJ1-3
TGTGCCAGTAGTATAGGGGTGGGGGCAGCCAAAAACATTCAGTACTTC CASSIGVGAAKNIQYF . 16 TRBV19 once TRBJ2-4
TGTGCCAGCAGGGCGAACCCGACCCGCACAGATACGCAGTATTTT CASRANPTRTDTQYF . 15 TRBV2 . TRBJ2-3
TGTGCCAGTAGTATTTCCAGGGACTACGAGCAGTACTTC CASSISRDYEQYF . 13 TRBV19 . TRBJ2-7
TGTGCCAGCAGCTTAAGCGGTCAAGAGACCCAGTACTTC CASSLSGQETQYF . 13 TRBV9 once TRBJ2-5
TGTGCCAGTAGCAAAGGACTGAACTTTTTTGAGCAGTACTTC CASSKGLNFFEQYF . 14 TRBV19 once TRBJ2-7
TGTGCCAGCAGCTCTAGACAGGGGGCCTCGAGTGAGCAGTACTTC CASSSRQGASSEQYF TRBD1 15 TRBV7-9 . TRBJ2-7
TGCAGCGTTGGACAGGGGCGCAACGAGCAGTACTTC CSVGQGRNEQYF TRBD1 12 TRBV29-1 . TRBJ2-7
TGTGCCAGCAGCCCACTCGGACAGGTTCTTCTTGGCTACACCTTC CASSPLGQVLLGYTF TRBD1 15 TRBV5-4 few TRBJ1-2
TGTGCCATCAGTGAGTCGCGGGATACCACTGAAGCTTTCTTT CAISESRDTTEAFF . 14 TRBV10-3 . TRBJ1-1
TGTGCCAGCAGCGTAGAAGGCCAGCCCGGGTATGGCTACACCTTC CASSVEGQPGYGYTF . 15 TRBV9 . TRBJ1-2
TGTGCCAGCAGCTCAATACCCAGGTTCTATGGCTACACCTTC CASSSIPRFYGYTF . 14 TRBV5-6 . TRBJ1-2
TGTGCTAGCAGCTTATCGGGGGGACAAGAGACCCAGTACTTC CASSLSGGQETQYF TRBD2 14 TRBV7-7 few TRBJ2-5
TGTGCCAGCAGCTTTGAAGGGGACAGGGGCTCGCCCCTCCACTTT CASSFEGDRGSPLHF TRBD1 15 TRBV11-2 . TRBJ1-6
TGTGCCAGCAGCCCCGGGACAGTCTATGGCTACACCTTC CASSPGTVYGYTF TRBD1 13 TRBV6-6 . TRBJ1-2